This TCR beta chain was identified in a study of tumor-infiltrating lymphocytes in primary liver carcinoma (dated 2017 in TCRdb). Some background on the complete study: Of the five patients, three men and two women aged 30 to 69 years, four had hepatocellular carcinoma and one had combined HCC and intrahepatic cholangiocarcinoma. The five patients had tumors of stage T1-T3 N0M0, with maximum diameters ranging from about 4 to 11 cm. Samples yielded roughly 3.65 to 7.13 million productive TCRbeta reads; read depth did not differ significantly between tissue types. The study combined TCRbeta repertoire sequencing, expression microarrays and whole-exome sequencing across five regions of each liver tumor, with adjacent normal tissue and blood. A total of roughly 35 specimens from 5 patients underwent TCRbeta repertoire sequencing, comprising around 25 tumor regions, 5 adjacent noncancerous liver tissues and 5 peripheral blood samples. Repertoires from technical replicates were highly reproducible, with mean shared-clone rates about 0.88 and correlation coefficients above 0.98. Overall results and qualifications from the work: Bulk unsorted samples precluded comparing CD4+ and CD8+ T cell repertoires. Because only the TCR beta chain was sequenced and unpaired alpha chains were not captured, true repertoire diversity is likely underestimated. Only 4 or 5 patients were included in the study, and the authors note that the findings should be validated in a larger study. The top 250 clones accounted for a significantly greater share of the repertoire in tumors than in blood (p = 0.039). Repertoire overlap was higher between tumor regions (mean roughly 35%) than tumor-adjacent (17%) or tumor-blood (14%) pairs, consistent with antigen-driven expansion.

Total RNA and DNA were co-extracted from around 18-30 mg of bulk tissue with the AllPrep DNA/RNA mini kit, without cell sorting. Between late 2015 and 2016, a few patients in China with histopathologically diagnosed primary liver carcinoma had surgical resection. At the time of sampling, the patients had chronic HBV infection and had not received any treatment. Fresh tumor and adjacent tissue pieces were bisected, with one half stored in RNAlater at -80 degrees C and the other half sent for histology. Using a constant-region primer and ProtoScript II reverse transcriptase, TCRbeta-specific cDNA was reverse-transcribed from about 0.45 ug total RNA. Three nested multiplex PCR rounds, following a slightly modified ARM-PCR procedure, were used to build the TCRbeta libraries. Each of the first two PCR rounds ran for about 10 cycles and used multiplex TRBV1-TRBV30 forward primers together with a Cbeta reverse primer. Sample barcodes and Illumina adapters were attached in a final 25-cycle PCR using Deep VentR polymerase. Before sequencing, amplicons between 200 and 500 bp were purified from gel using a QIAquick gel extraction kit. The TCRbeta amplicons were sequenced with 250-bp paired-end reads on an Illumina HiSeq 2500. As for the authors' bioinformatics: Trimmomatic v0.33 was used to quality-trim the reads, and FLASH v1.2.11 was used to merge paired reads so that full CDR3 sequences could be recovered. V, D and J germline segments were assigned to the rearranged TCRbeta sequences by MiGEC v1.2.1b. Clonotype statistics, along with Shannon-Wiener diversity indices, were calculated using VDJtools v1.0.0. To cut down on sampling bias, every analysis after diversity analysis relied on just the 250 most abundant clonotypes from each sample. The public reads were reprocessed in TCRdb via fastp at Q25 and MiXCR, keeping in-frame beta chains. Entries are consolidated by CDR3 protein sequence, retaining the most common genes and DNA. These V and J calls derive from TCRdb rather than the authors' analysis. This sample is represented by around 37,000 distinct CDR3 sequences; roughly 74% of them were singletons. 35% to 40% of the sample is in the top ten clones.

Looking up the germline V gene yields CDR1 SGHVS and CDR2 FQNEAQ. From cysteine to phenylalanine, the CDR3 is 15 amino acids long. Solely the CDR3 DNA is kept, with 45 bases framed from the first base. Remarks on this clonotype: Its antigen has not been determined. The junction shows a germline mismatch at one end, possibly a read error.

The sequence joins TRBV7-8 to TRBJ1-5, and TRBD1 may be the D gene, going by 6 matching bases. The sample comprised tumor-adjacent normal liver tissue. The source of this sequence is a man between 35 and 55 years old with primary liver carcinoma and hepatitis B virus infection. The CDR3: CASSLDPQGNEPQHF. The DNA sequence is given as TGTGCTAGCAGCTTAGATCCCCAGGGGAATGAGCCCCAGCATTTT.